A selection of T cell receptor beta chains follows, all from one sample in a study of early T cells in non-severe SARS-CoV-2 infection. MiXCR, run by TCRdb on the 5' RACE reads, gives a single entry per CDR3 protein. The table records 35,000 or so distinct CDR3 sequences, less than 5.5% of them present only once. The sequenced sample was whole blood. These TCRs come from an adult who was a healthcare worker with PCR-confirmed SARS-CoV-2 infection or an uninfected control (not recorded which). The CDR3 runs from the conserved cysteine through the conserved F or W. D genes are given only for firm matches. Some rows have no size entry. The others give once, few or many, or a class for an expanded clone.

TRBJ2-2 many TRBV4-2 TRBD1 TGTGCCAGCAGCCAAGATACGGCAGGGGGCTCCGGGGAGCTGTTTTTT CASSQDTAGGSGELFF
TRBJ1-2 few TRBV2 TRBD1 TGTGCCAACTACAGGGGGCAAGGCTATGGCTACACCTTC CANYRGQGYGYTF
TRBJ1-2 few TRBV18 TRBD1 TGTGCCAGCTCACGTCGAGGGGGCGGGGACTATGGCTACACCTTC CASSRRGGGDYGYTF
TRBJ2-3 many TRBV28 . TGTGCCAGCAGTCGGATACAGGGTTTTGGTGCAGATACGCAGTATTTT CASSRIQGFGADTQYF
TRBJ2-1 many TRBV3-1 TRBD2 TGTGCCAGCAGCCAAGATCTTCAGGGACTAGCGGGGGAGCAGTTCTTC CASSQDLQGLAGEQFF
TRBJ1-5 many TRBV9 . TGTGCCAGCAGCGTAGATCCATTTCAGCCCCAGCATTTT CASSVDPFQPQHF
TRBJ2-3 . TRBV4-3 TRBD1 TGCGCCAGCAGCCAAGATTTAACAGGGGCCCCAGATACGCAGTATTTT CASSQDLTGAPDTQYF
TRBJ2-1 few TRBV2 TRBD1 TGTGCCAGCAGCGGGGACAGCCGCCTGGATCCGGAGCAGTTCTTC CASSGDSRLDPEQFF
TRBJ1-6 many TRBV3-1 . TGTGCCAGCAGCCAAAACTCCATCGGAAATTCACCCCTCCACTTT CASSQNSIGNSPLHF
TRBJ1-5 many TRBV5-6 . TGTGCCAGCAGCCGCCAACAGGATCAGCCCCAGCATTTT CASSRQQDQPQHF
TRBJ2-3 many TRBV29-1 TRBD2 TGCAGCGCGCACGCCGGGACTAGCGGGGGAACAGATACGCAGTATTTT CSAHAGTSGGTDTQYF
TRBJ1-6 many TRBV5-4 . TGTGCCAGCAGTCCCCAAATTAACTATAATTCACCCCTCCACTTT CASSPQINYNSPLHF
TRBJ1-3 many TRBV5-1 . TGCGCCAGCAGCTTACACCTCTCTGGAAACACCATATATTTT CASSLHLSGNTIYF
TRBJ2-7 many TRBV29-1 . TGCAGCGTAGCCGGGACGGACTACGAGCAGTACTTC CSVAGTDYEQYF
TRBJ2-7 few TRBV7-2 . TGTGCCAGCAGCTTAACCTCAATCTACGAGCAGTACTTC CASSLTSIYEQYF
TRBJ1-6 . TRBV11-2 TRBD1 TGTGCCAGCAGCGGACGCTGGACAGGGGTTAATTCACCCCTCCACTTT CASSGRWTGVNSPLHF
TRBJ1-4 . TRBV11-2 . TGTGCCAGCAGCTTAGAGTCTCAGGGAGGCGAAAAACTGTTTTTT CASSLESQGGEKLFF
TRBJ1-1 many TRBV7-3 . TGTGCCAGCAGCCGCACCCGCGGAGGTGAAGCTTTCTTT CASSRTRGGEAFF
TRBJ2-3 few TRBV20-1 TRBD2 TGCAGTGCTACCAGCGGGGCTAGCACAGATACGCAGTATTTT CSATSGASTDTQYF
TRBJ2-1 many TRBV6-1 TRBD2 TGTGCCAGCAGTGGGACTAGCGGGGACTACAATGAGCAGTTCTTC CASSGTSGDYNEQFF
TRBJ1-1 many TRBV4-1 . TGCGCCAGCAGCCAACAAGTTACCTTTGAAGCTTTCTTT CASSQQVTFEAFF
TRBJ1-5 many TRBV12-3/TRBV12-4 . TGTGCCAGCAGCCGGACCCGGGGACAGCCCCAGCATTTT CASSRTRGQPQHF
TRBJ2-1 . TRBV5-4 TRBD2 TGTGCCAGCAGCCCCAGAGCGGGGGTGAACAATGAGCAGTTCTTC CASSPRAGVNNEQFF
TRBJ1-1 medium-sized TRBV7-8 . TGTGCCAGCAGCTCCCCTGGGGGGTATGGGGTGAACACTGAAGCTTTCTTT CASSSPGGYGVNTEAFF
TRBJ2-7 . TRBV5-1 TRBD1 TGCGCCAGCAGACGTTTACAGGGGTACGACGAGCAGTACTTC CASRRLQGYDEQYF
TRBJ2-3 . TRBV5-1 . TGCGCCAGCAGCTTGGAGGCGGTCGGCACAGATACGCAGTATTTT CASSLEAVGTDTQYF
TRBJ2-5 many TRBV3-1 . TGTGCCAGCAGCCAAGATCTTAGGATTCAAGAGACCCAGTACTTC CASSQDLRIQETQYF
TRBJ1-2 many TRBV20-1 . TGCAGTGCCCTTGCGGGGGAGGACTATGGCTACACCTTC CSALAGEDYGYTF
TRBJ2-3 many TRBV7-9 . TGTGCCAGCAGCTTACAAGACAGCACAGATACGCAGTATTTT CASSLQDSTDTQYF
TRBJ2-7 many TRBV7-9 . TGTGCCAGCAGTCCGGACAGCTCATCCTACGAGCAGTACTTC CASSPDSSSYEQYF
TRBJ1-6 many TRBV10-3 TRBD1 TGTGCCATCAGTGAAGGACAGGGTTTTTCACCCCTCCACTTT CAISEGQGFSPLHF
TRBJ1-6 few TRBV4-3 TRBD1 TGCGCCAGCAGCCAAGAAACCGGGACAGGGGATTCACCCCTCCACTTT CASSQETGTGDSPLHF
TRBJ2-7 many TRBV20-1 . TGCAGTGCTAGCTTACAGGAGTACGAGCAGTACTTC CSASLQEYEQYF
TRBJ2-2 many TRBV15 TRBD1 TGTGCCACCAGTCCGGACAGGTTTAACACCGGGGAGCTGTTTTTT CATSPDRFNTGELFF
TRBJ1-5 few TRBV3-2 . TGTGCCAGCAGCCAAGCAGGATACGGCAATCAGCCCCAGCATTTT CASSQAGYGNQPQHF
TRBJ2-6 . TRBV4-1 . TGCGCCAGCAGCCAAGATCGGGTTGCTGGGGCCAACGTCCTGACTTTC CASSQDRVAGANVLTF
TRBJ2-1 many TRBV3-1 TRBD2 TGTGCCAGCAGCCAAGCGGCTAGCGGGGGTGTAAGGCTCTTC CASSQAASGGVRLF
TRBJ1-6 many TRBV6-5 . TGTGCCAGCAGGCAGGGGCTCAATTCACCCCTCCACTTT CASRQGLNSPLHF
TRBJ2-7 many TRBV5-6 . TGTGCCAGCAGCTTGGGCTCAGGGAGTTACGAGCAGTACTTC CASSLGSGSYEQYF
TRBJ2-3 many TRBV2 . TGTGCCAGCAGTGCCGGACGAGATACGCAGTATTTT CASSAGRDTQYF
TRBJ2-2 few TRBV11-2 TRBD1 TGTGCCAGCAGCTGGACAGGGTTAGACACCGGGGAGCTGTTTTTT CASSWTGLDTGELFF
TRBJ2-1 many TRBV6-5 TRBD2 TGTGCCAGCAGTCAGACTAGCAGGAATGAGCAGTTCTTC CASSQTSRNEQFF
TRBJ1-2 few TRBV11-2 . TGTGCCAGCAGCTCGGGGGGCTATGGCTACACCTTC CASSSGGYGYTF
TRBJ1-1 many TRBV29-1 . TGCAGCGTCCCGACCCCTAACACTGAAGCTTTCTTT CSVPTPNTEAFF
TRBJ2-3 medium-sized TRBV20-1 . TGCAGTGCTCCCAAGGCCGGGGCGGGGAGCGCGGGGACAGATACGCAGTATTTT CSAPKAGAGSAGTDTQYF
TRBJ2-7 . TRBV14 . TGTGCCAGCAGCCAAAACCACGGGGCCACCTACGAGCAGTACTTC CASSQNHGATYEQYF
TRBJ1-6 . TRBV6-2/TRBV6-3 . TGTGCCAGCAGCGTTACGAGGGATTCACCCCTCCACTTT CASSVTRDSPLHF
TRBJ1-2 few TRBV28 . TGTGCCAGCCTGTGGGGGCATGGCTACACCTTC CASLWGHGYTF
TRBJ1-1 few TRBV7-3 . TGTGCCAGCAGCCCGGGACCGACGAGCACTGAAGCTTTCTTT CASSPGPTSTEAFF